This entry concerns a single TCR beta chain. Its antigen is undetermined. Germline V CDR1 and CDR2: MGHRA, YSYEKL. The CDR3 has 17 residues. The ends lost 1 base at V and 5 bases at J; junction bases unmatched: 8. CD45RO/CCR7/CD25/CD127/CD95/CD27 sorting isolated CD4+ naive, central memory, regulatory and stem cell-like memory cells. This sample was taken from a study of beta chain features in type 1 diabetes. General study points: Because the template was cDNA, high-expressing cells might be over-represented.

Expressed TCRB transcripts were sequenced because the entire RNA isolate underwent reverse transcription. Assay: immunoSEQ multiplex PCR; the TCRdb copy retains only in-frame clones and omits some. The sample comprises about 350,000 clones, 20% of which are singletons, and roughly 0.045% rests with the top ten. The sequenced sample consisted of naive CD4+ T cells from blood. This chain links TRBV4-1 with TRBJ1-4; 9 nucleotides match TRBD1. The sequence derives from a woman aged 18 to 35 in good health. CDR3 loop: CASSQARIGTGNEKLFF. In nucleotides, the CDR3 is TGCGCCAGCAGCCAAGCCCGTATCGGGACAGGGAATGAAAAACTGTTTTTT.